This entry features one TCR beta chain sequence. What it recognizes is unknown. This sample was included in a study of radiotherapy plus CTLA-4 blockade in lung cancer. Across the whole study: In around 17% of patients, objective responses were seen; approximately 31% had disease control. Regarding the study as a whole: Response, reportedly, was best predicted by interferon-beta along with early blood T cell clone dynamics. Some TCR clones had been derived from tumors. These clones expanded in peripheral blood after radiotherapy plus ipilimumab.

TCRdb's copy holds only in-frame clones and misses some; the assay was immunoSEQ multiplex PCR. The data hold roughly 66,000 clones, with about 83% observed a single time. From germline, CDR1 is GTSNPN and CDR2 SVGIG (reference sequence). The CDR3 runs to 16 residues. The V end lost 0 bases, the J end lost 7 bases, and 21 bases lay between the germline ends. Focal radiation was given together with CTLA-4 blockade (ipilimumab) to patients with chemo-refractory metastatic non-small-cell lung cancer. The sequencing here drew on peripheral blood, taken from a patient treated with radiotherapy plus ipilimumab. This sequence originates from a human donor with non-small cell lung cancer who had a partial response to radiotherapy plus ipilimumab. The J gene is TRBJ2-5, the V gene TRBV30; a weak D match, TRBD2 (5 bases). The DNA for the CDR3 is TGTGCCTGGAGTGTACTGGGTAGGGTTCTTGGAGGGACCCAGTACTTC. Translation: CAWSVLGRVLGGTQYF. Supplemented by reference TRBV30 and TRBJ2-5, the full variable domain reads SQTIHQWPATLVQPVGSPLSLECTVEGTSNPNLYWYRQAAGRGLQLLFYSVGIGQISSEVPQNLSASRPQDRQFILSSKKLLLSDSGFYLCAWSVLGRVLGGTQYFGPGTRLLVL.